This T cell receptor beta chain is drawn from a study of T cell clones after liver transplantation. Findings of the study overall: Graft donor-reactive T cells may have migrated into the graft rather than being deleted. A significant post-transplant drop in circulating graft-donor-reactive CD4 TCRbeta sequences occurred in most of the 8 subjects.

V was trimmed by 3 bases and J by 0 bases, leaving 7 bases between them. This CDR3 spans 13 amino acids. Germline V gives CDR1 SGHRS, CDR2 YFSETQ. Repertoires were generated with immunoSEQ multiplex PCR, while TCRdb's copy carries only in-frame clones and drops some. Of 72,000 or so clones detected, less than 85% appear once; the ten largest clones hold less than 3.5%. In the case of this clone: Its antigen is still unknown.

The sample in question was CD4+ T cells from blood, obtained at the 22-month timepoint. The genes are TRBV5-1 and TRBJ2-7; tentatively, D is TRBD1 (5 bases). This TCR was recovered from a human patient who received a liver transplant. These T cells may partly come from the graft donor. The CDR3 DNA reads TGCGCCAGCAGCTCGGACAACTCCTACGAGCAGTACTTC. Protein sequence: CASSSDNSYEQYF. The whole variable domain, remainder taken from reference TRBV5-1 and TRBJ2-7, is KAGVTQTPRYLIKTRGQQVTLSCSPISGHRSVSWYQQTPGQGLQFLFEYFSETQRNKGNFPGRFSGRQFSNSRSEMNVSTLELGDSALYLCASSSDNSYEQYFGPGTRLTVT.